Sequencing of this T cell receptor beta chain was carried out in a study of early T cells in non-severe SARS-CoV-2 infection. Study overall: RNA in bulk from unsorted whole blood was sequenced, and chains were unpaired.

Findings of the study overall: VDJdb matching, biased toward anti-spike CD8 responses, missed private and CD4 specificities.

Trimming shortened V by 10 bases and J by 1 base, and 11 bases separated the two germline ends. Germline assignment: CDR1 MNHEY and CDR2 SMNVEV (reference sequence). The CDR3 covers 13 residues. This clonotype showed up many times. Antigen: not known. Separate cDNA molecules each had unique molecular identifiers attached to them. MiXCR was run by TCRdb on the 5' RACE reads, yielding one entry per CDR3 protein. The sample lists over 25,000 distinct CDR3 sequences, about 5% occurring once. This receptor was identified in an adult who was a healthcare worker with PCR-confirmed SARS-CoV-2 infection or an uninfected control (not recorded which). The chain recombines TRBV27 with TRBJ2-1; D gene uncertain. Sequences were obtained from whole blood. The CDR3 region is CATGPRSYNEQFF. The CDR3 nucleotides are TGTGCCACAGGACCTCGGTCCTACAATGAGCAGTTCTTC.